Below are 31 T cell receptor beta chains sequenced from a single sample in a study of human T cells and chemical hapten exposure. Stated time point: pre-sensitization, week 0. Treatment denoted: therapeutic diphenylcyclopropenone sensitization with weekly scalp DPC. TCRdb processed the RACE reads anew with MiXCR; each CDR3 protein has one entry. The table has 200,000 to 300,000 distinct CDR3 sequences, roughly 8.9% seen once; the top ten hold around 2.5%. Sequencing used whole blood, obtained in connection with sensitization to the hapten diphenylcyclopropenone (DPC). The receptors derive from a woman aged 40 to 55 with alopecia areata. Some clones in this sample may be carry-over from other donors' samples.

There are many counts of this clonotype. The chain carries TRBV7-6 and TRBJ1-1, with D perhaps matching TRBD1 (5 bases). V was clipped by 8 bases and J by 0 bases, with 13 bases between them. The CDR3 contains 14 residues. Germline V lookup: CDR1 SGHVS, CDR2 FNYEAQ. The CDR3 coding sequence is TGTGCCAGCCAAGGGGAAGGGCTGAACACTGAAGCTTTCTTT. This encodes CASQGEGLNTEAFF.

The chain combines TRBV6-5 with TRBJ2-3; TRBD2 might be the D (5 bases). Germline CDR1 reads MNHEY; CDR2 reads SVGAGI. CDR3 length: 16 amino acids. V gave up 6 bases and J gave up 1 base, with 17 bases separating them. CDR3 in amino acids: CASRSLRAERTDTQYF. The DNA for the CDR3 is TGTGCCAGCAGGTCCCTCCGAGCGGAGCGCACAGATACGCAGTATTTT.

This clonotype came up a few times. V is TRBV10-3 and J is TRBJ2-7; TRBD1 is a possible D gene (5 bases). Between the trimmed V and J ends, which lost 5 bases and 4 bases, there was a span of 9 bases. Germline CDR1 and CDR2: ENHRY and SYGVKD. The CDR3 has 12 amino acids. As DNA, the CDR3 is TGTGCCATCAGTCGACAGAGTTACGAGCAGTACTTC. Its protein is CAISRQSYEQYF.

The chain employs TRBV20-1 and TRBJ2-3; D uncertain. The V end lost 1 base, the J end lost 0 bases, and 8 bases lay between the germline ends. In germline, CDR1 is DFQATT, CDR2 SNEGSKA (reference sequence). This CDR3 is 14 amino acids long. The CDR3 DNA reads TGCAGTGCTAGAGCGGTAACTAGCACAGATACGCAGTATTTT. Its translation: CSARAVTSTDTQYF.

This clonotype was detected a few times. This sequence joins TRBV5-1 and TRBJ2-3; 7 bases agree with TRBD2. The germline CDR1 and CDR2 sequences are SGHRS and YFSETQ. V lost 0 bases and J lost 2; bases outside the gene matches: 6. The CDR3 contains 16 residues. The CDR3 loop reads CASSLDEGGPTDTQYF. For the CDR3, the DNA is TGCGCCAGCAGCTTGGACGAGGGAGGGCCCACAGATACGCAGTATTTT.

The rearrangement joins TRBV4-2 to TRBJ2-7, with 7 nucleotides matching TRBD2. The ends lost 3 bases at V and 6 bases at J; junction bases unmatched: 8. The CDR3 is 14 amino acids. CDR1 is LGHNA and CDR2 is YNFKEQ in the germline V gene. CDR3 loop: CASSHGEGRAEQYF. The CDR3 DNA is TGTGCCAGCAGCCATGGGGAGGGCCGGGCCGAGCAGTACTTC.

The V gene is TRBV29-1, the J gene TRBJ2-2, with D unclear. CDR1 is SQVTM and CDR2 is ANQGSEA in the germline V gene. The CDR3 totals 14 residues. With 6 bases removed from V and 3 bases from J, the gap between germline ends came to 14 bases. CDR3 loop: CSVKRRIDTGELFF. DNA of the CDR3: TGCAGCGTCAAAAGGAGAATAGACACCGGGGAGCTGTTTTTT.

In this sample, this clonotype turned up a few times. The CDR3 DNA sequence: TGCGCCAGCTCAAACTCGGACCGCACAGATACGCAGTATTTT. It codes for CASSNSDRTDTQYF. V gene TRBV5-1 combines with J gene TRBJ2-3; no clear D. Germline assignment: CDR1 SGHRS and CDR2 YFSETQ. Deletions cut 7 bases from V and 1 base from J, with 13 bases between. The CDR3 spans 14 residues.

This clonotype has only a few counts. The chain recombines TRBV11-1 with TRBJ2-5, with TRBD2 matching over 16 bases. With V trimmed by 4 bases and J by 4 bases, 9 bases remained unmatched. The CDR3 length is 18 residues. Per germline, CDR1 SGHAT and CDR2 FQDESV (reference sequence). As DNA, the CDR3 is TGTGCCAGCAGCTCTCCTGGGACTAGCGGGAGGGCCCGAGAGACCCAGTACTTC. It yields the protein CASSSPGTSGRARETQYF.

In its sample, this clonotype was seen a few times. The V and J genes are TRBV9 and TRBJ1-5; a possible D gene is TRBD1 (5 bases). V was pared by 0 bases and J by 5 bases, with 12 bases between. The germline CDR1 and CDR2 sequences are SGDLS and YYNGEE. The CDR3 is 15 amino acids. Here the CDR3 reads CASSVGGSEDQPQHF. The DNA for the CDR3 is TGTGCCAGCAGCGTAGGGGGCTCAGAAGATCAGCCCCAGCATTTT.

In this sample, this clonotype turned up a few times. The chain uses TRBV5-6 and TRBJ2-7, with D unclear. The CDR3 runs 13 residues. Germline CDR1 reads SGHDT; CDR2 reads YYEEEE. V was shortened by 0 bases and J by 0 bases, with 4 bases between the two germline ends. DNA for the CDR3: TGTGCCAGCAGCTTGGGGGCCTCCTACGAGCAGTACTTC. Its translation is CASSLGASYEQYF.

The chain links TRBV11-2 to TRBJ2-1, with D hard to call. This CDR3 comprises 13 residues. Germline V gene lookup returns CDR1 SGHAT and CDR2 FQNNGV. V gave up 3 bases and J gave up 0 bases, with 3 bases separating them. This CDR3 reads CASSLASYNEQFF. In DNA, the CDR3 is TGTGCCAGCAGCTTGGCCTCCTACAATGAGCAGTTCTTC.

This clonotype was picked up many times. The rearrangement uses TRBV28 and TRBJ1-5, with D hard to call. V lost 6 bases to trimming and J lost 5 bases, with 8 bases between them. Looked up from germline, CDR1 is MDHEN and CDR2 is SYDVKM. This CDR3 region has 12 residues. CDR3 protein: CASSLGYQPQHF. CDR3 bases: TGTGCCAGCAGCTTAGGTTATCAGCCCCAGCATTTT.

V and J are TRBV28 and TRBJ2-7, with TRBD1 matching 7 bases. The CDR3 extends over 15 amino acids. Germline CDR1 and CDR2: MDHEN and SYDVKM. V lost 8 bases, J lost 0 bases, and 10 bases stayed unmatched. CDR3 coding DNA: TGTGCCAGCTTGGCTCAGGACAGGAGCTCCTACGAGCAGTACTTC. As protein: CASLAQDRSSYEQYF.

This chain connects TRBV9 to TRBJ2-5; D possibly corresponds to TRBD2 (5 bases). This CDR3 spans 15 amino acids. Trimming pared 2 bases from V and 1 base from J, leaving 12 bases between. Per the germline V gene, CDR1 is SGDLS and CDR2 is YYNGEE. CDR3 DNA: TGTGCCAGCAGCGTGTCGTCTAGCTCCCAAGAGACCCAGTACTTC. Translating it yields CASSVSSSSQETQYF.

This CDR3 is CASSLDGLAGAGGELFF. CDR3 bases: TGTGCCAGCAGCTTAGATGGACTAGCGGGAGCGGGCGGGGAGCTGTTTTTT. The rearrangement links TRBV7-2 to TRBJ2-2, with TRBD2 matching 13 bases. CDR1 SGHTA and CDR2 FQGNSA come from the germline V gene. V gave up 1 base and J gave up 7 bases; unmatched junction bases: 6. The CDR3 is 17 amino acids. The full variable domain, rest sourced from reference TRBV7-2 and TRBJ2-2, is GAGVSQSPSNKVTEKGKDVELRCDPISGHTALYWYRQSLGQGLEFLIYFQGNSAPDKSGLPSDRFSAERTGGSVSTLTIQRTQQEDSAVYLCASSLDGLAGAGGELFFGEGSRLTVL.

This clonotype was seen repeatedly, ten times or more. The chain is built from TRBV25-1 and TRBJ1-1; 10 positions agree with TRBD1. V lost 3 bases, J lost 7 bases, and 2 bases stayed unmatched. Looked up from germline, CDR1 is MGHDK and CDR2 is SYGVNS. The CDR3 totals 13 residues. CDR3 coding DNA: TGTGCCAGCAGTGAGTGGGACAGGGGTGAAGCTTTCTTT. Protein product: CASSEWDRGEAFF.

This clonotype was detected a few times. The chain is built from TRBV7-9 and TRBJ2-1, with 10 bases matching TRBD2. Trimming at V came to 2 bases and at J to 7 bases, leaving 8 bases not matched to a gene. The CDR3 has 16 residues. Germline V CDR1 and CDR2: SEHNR, FQNEAQ (reference sequence). The CDR3 nucleotides read TGTGCCAGCAGCTTAAGCCTGGGACTAGCGAAAAATGAGCAGTTCTTC. Encoded protein: CASSLSLGLAKNEQFF.

The table lists this clonotype with many counts. The chain couples TRBV12-3 or TRBV12-4 to TRBJ1-5; unclear D gene. CDR3 length: 13 amino acids. V lost 2 bases and J 7 bases, leaving 9 bases between the germline ends. The CDR3 DNA follows: TGTGCCAGCAGTTTATTAGGCGGACAGCCCCAGCATTTT. Residues: CASSLLGGQPQHF.

In its sample, this clonotype was seen a few times. The gene calls are TRBV6-4 and TRBJ2-1; 7 bases line up with TRBD1. The CDR3 has 17 amino acids. Per germline, CDR1 MRHNA and CDR2 SNTAGT. Trimming at V came to 6 bases and at J to 6 bases, leaving 17 bases not matched to a gene. The CDR3 bases are TGTGCCAGCAGCAGATACCTATATCAGGGGGATCTCAATGAGCAGTTCTTC. The encoded protein is CASSRYLYQGDLNEQFF.

This clonotype has only a few counts. The gene calls are TRBV5-1 and TRBJ2-5, with TRBD2 matching over 8 bases. This CDR3 is built from 14 residues. Per germline, CDR1 SGHRS and CDR2 YFSETQ. The trim removed 4 bases at V and 3 bases at J, leaving 5 bases unmatched. CDR3 in amino acids: CASSPTGGEETQYF. The CDR3 DNA follows: TGCGCCAGCAGCCCCACCGGGGGGGAAGAGACCCAGTACTTC. The variable domain in full, with the rest retrieved from reference TRBV5-1 and TRBJ2-5, is KAGVTQTPRYLIKTRGQQVTLSCSPISGHRSVSWYQQTPGQGLQFLFEYFSETQRNKGNFPGRFSGRQFSNSRSEMNVSTLELGDSALYLCASSPTGGEETQYFGPGTRLLVL.

The sample holds a few counts of this clonotype. The chain combines TRBV5-1 with TRBJ2-1; maybe TRBD2 (6 bases). Germline-derived CDR1 and CDR2 are SGHRS and YFSETQ. This CDR3 comprises 14 residues. The germline V and J ends were trimmed by 2 bases and 6 bases, with 12 bases remaining between them. This CDR3 is CASSFSGASNEQFF. CDR3 coding DNA: TGCGCCAGCAGCTTTTCGGGAGCGAGCAATGAGCAGTTCTTC. Looking up the rest from reference TRBV5-1 and TRBJ2-1 gives the full variable domain: KAGVTQTPRYLIKTRGQQVTLSCSPISGHRSVSWYQQTPGQGLQFLFEYFSETQRNKGNFPGRFSGRQFSNSRSEMNVSTLELGDSALYLCASSFSGASNEQFFGPGTRLTVL.

The chain recombines TRBV7-2 with TRBJ2-1; 10 bases map to TRBD2. The CDR3 runs to 16 residues. Germline CDR1 reads SGHTA; CDR2 reads FQGNSA. V shed 5 bases, J shed 9 bases, and the junction held 13 bases outside the gene matches. This chain's CDR3 is CASSPHGLAVTGEQFF. The CDR3, as DNA: TGTGCCAGCAGCCCCCATGGACTAGCGGTGACGGGTGAGCAGTTCTTC.

This clonotype occurred a few times. This CDR3 is CASSVRTSGSGELFF. CDR3 sequence (DNA): TGTGCCAGCAGCGTAAGGACTAGCGGTTCCGGGGAGCTGTTTTTT. The chain couples TRBV9 to TRBJ2-2, with 10 bases lining up with TRBD2. Germline V gene sequence: CDR1 SGDLS, CDR2 YYNGEE. V shed 1 base, J shed 6 bases, and the junction held 3 bases outside the gene matches. The CDR3 runs 15 residues.

This clonotype showed up just a few times. The V and J genes are TRBV7-6 and TRBJ2-7; 7 bases are a match to TRBD1. The CDR3 length is 14 residues. CDR1 and CDR2 (germline): SGHVS, FNYEAQ. J lost 1 base, V lost 4 bases, and 4 bases had no gene match. The CDR3 nucleotides read TGTGCCAGCAGCTCGTTGGGACAGTCCTACGAGCAGTACTTC. Protein product: CASSSLGQSYEQYF.

The rearrangement uses TRBV20-1 and TRBJ1-4, with 8 nucleotides matching TRBD1. Trimming cost V 1 base and J 5 bases; bases outside gene matches: 6. CDR1 and CDR2 from the germline V gene are DFQATT and SNEGSKA (reference sequence). This CDR3 contains 15 residues. The CDR3 protein is CSARASGGANEKLFF. The CDR3 bases are TGCAGTGCTAGAGCATCAGGGGGCGCGAATGAAAAACTGTTTTTT.

This clonotype was recorded a few times. The chain carries TRBV7-8 and TRBJ1-1, with 11 bases fitting TRBD1. The CDR3 covers 15 residues. V lost 2 bases and J lost 7; bases outside the gene matches: 6. Germline V gene data show CDR1 as SGHVS and CDR2 as FQNEAQ. CDR3 loop: CASSLTWTGGGEAFF. CDR3 sequence (DNA): TGTGCCAGCAGCTTAACATGGACAGGGGGCGGTGAAGCTTTCTTT.

This rearrangement joins TRBV28 to TRBJ1-5; perhaps TRBD1 as D (5 bases). The CDR3 consists of 16 residues. Germline loops: CDR1 MDHEN, CDR2 SYDVKM. The V and J ends lost 5 bases and 6 bases respectively, with 20 bases between them. The CDR3 coding sequence is TGTGCCAGCAGTCCCGCTGAGTACAGGATAGGTCAGCCCCAGCATTTT. Translated: CASSPAEYRIGQPQHF.

This chain connects TRBV27 to TRBJ2-7; 7 bases align to TRBD2. Unmatched junction bases numbered 5, after V lost 3 bases and J lost 6 bases. The V gene's germline CDR1 is MNHEY and CDR2 SMNVEV (reference sequence). The CDR3 has 13 residues. CDR3 bases: TGTGCCAGCAGTTTCGGCGGGAGCTCCGAGCAGTACTTC. This codes for CASSFGGSSEQYF.

The sample holds a few counts of this clonotype. The chain carries TRBV7-9 and TRBJ1-6; D is uncertain. Trimming stripped 4 bases from V and 8 bases from J, with 21 bases between. The CDR3 sequence is 17 residues long. Per the germline V gene, CDR1 is SEHNR and CDR2 is FQNEAQ (reference sequence). CDR3 sequence (DNA): TGTGCCAGCAGCTGGCCCCCCGGCGGTGGAAGGGATTCACCCCTCCACTTT. This gives the protein CASSWPPGGGRDSPLHF.

In this sample, this clonotype turned up a few times. The gene calls are TRBV4-3 and TRBJ2-1; 11 bases match TRBD2. This CDR3 is 16 amino acids long. Trimming at V came to 0 bases and at J to 6 bases, leaving 4 bases not matched to a gene. CDR1 is LGHNA, CDR2 YSLEER, per germline. CDR3 loop: CASSQDSGRGLNEQFF. CDR3 DNA: TGCGCCAGCAGCCAAGATAGCGGGAGGGGGCTCAATGAGCAGTTCTTC.